Each of the 5 T cell receptor beta chains below was sequenced from the same sample in a study of shared clonotypes between healthy human individuals (dated by TCRdb to about 2020). Library preparation used the immunoSEQ multiplex PCR assay. Held by TCRdb, this immuneACCESS table contains in-frame sequences only and omits some clones. Under half of the omission traces to an unresolved V gene where checked; the cause of the rest is unknown. Within this sample are 1 million to 1.2 million clones, with 70% to 85% of them counted one time only. The ten largest clonotypes hold over 0.8% of the sample. What was sequenced was memory CD4+ T cells from PBMCs. The sample's cell subset or site label, decoded: CD45RA-negative fraction. The receptors were sampled from a man aged 18 to 35 in good health. Some clones in this sample may be carry-over from other donors' samples.

This sequence joins TRBV5-6 and TRBJ2-2; D is possibly TRBD2 (7 bases). From germline, CDR1 is SGHDT and CDR2 YYEEEE. V lost 1 base and J 4 bases, leaving 14 bases between the germline ends. The length of the CDR3 is 16 residues. CDR3 residues: CASSLWGRESTGELFF. In DNA, the CDR3 is TGTGCCAGCAGCTTGTGGGGGCGGGAGAGCACCGGGGAGCTGTTTTTT.

The gene calls are TRBV28 and TRBJ2-7; D gene unclear. Trimming shortened V by 3 bases and J by 3 bases, and 12 bases separated the two germline ends. From germline, CDR1 is MDHEN and CDR2 SYDVKM. The CDR3 has 14 amino acids. CDR3 sequence: CASSFARRLYEQYF. The CDR3 nucleotides read TGTGCCAGCAGTTTTGCGAGGCGCCTCTACGAGCAGTACTTC.

This clone was seen only a few times. The chain recombines TRBV5-6 with TRBJ1-2, with a weak D call TRBD1 (5 bases). The CDR3 has 14 residues. With 7 bases removed from V and 0 bases from J, the gap between germline ends came to 13 bases. CDR1 and CDR2 (germline): SGHDT, YYEEEE. Here the CDR3 DNA reads TGTGCCAGCTACGCATGGGGGTCTAACTATGGCTACACCTTC. As protein: CASYAWGSNYGYTF. Looking up the rest from reference TRBV5-6 and TRBJ1-2 gives the full variable domain: DAGVTQSPTHLIKTRGQQVTLRCSPKSGHDTVSWYQQALGQGPQFIFQYYEEEERQRGNFPDRFSGHQFPNYSSELNVNALLLGDSALYLCASYAWGSNYGYTFGSGTRLTVV.

CDR3 residues: CAISEVTGINEQFF. DNA of the CDR3: TGTGCCATCAGTGAGGTTACCGGGATCAATGAGCAGTTCTTC. The chain is built from TRBV10-3 and TRBJ2-1; perhaps TRBD2 as D (5 bases). Germline loops: CDR1 ENHRY, CDR2 SYGVKD. Trimming took 2 bases from V and 6 from J, leaving 11 bases between them. CDR3 length: 14 amino acids.

The chain couples TRBV9 to TRBJ2-3; 11 bases map to TRBD2. From germline, CDR1 is SGDLS and CDR2 YYNGEE. CDR3 length equals 18 residues. The trim removed 4 bases at V and 2 bases at J, leaving 12 bases unmatched. The CDR3 loop is CASSLKPIAGGITDTQYF. The CDR3 region has the DNA TGTGCCAGCAGCCTAAAACCTATAGCGGGAGGGATCACAGATACGCAGTATTTT.